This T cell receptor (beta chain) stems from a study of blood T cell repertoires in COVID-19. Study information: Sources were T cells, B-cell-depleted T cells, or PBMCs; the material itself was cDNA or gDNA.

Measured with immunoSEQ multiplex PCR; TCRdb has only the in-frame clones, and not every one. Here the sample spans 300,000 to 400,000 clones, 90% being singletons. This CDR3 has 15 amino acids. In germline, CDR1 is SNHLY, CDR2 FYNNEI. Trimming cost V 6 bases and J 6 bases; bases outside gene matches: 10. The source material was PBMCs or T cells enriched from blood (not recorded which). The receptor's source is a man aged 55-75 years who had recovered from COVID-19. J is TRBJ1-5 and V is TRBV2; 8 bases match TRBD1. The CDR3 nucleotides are TGTGCCAGCAGCTCAGGGGGCGCGATCGGTCAGCCCCAGCATTTT. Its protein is CASSSGGAIGQPQHF. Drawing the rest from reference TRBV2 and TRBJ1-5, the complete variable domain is EPEVTQTPSHQVTQMGQEVILRCVPISNHLYFYWYRQILGQKVEFLVSFYNNEISEKSEIFDDQFSVERPDGSNFTLKIRSTKLEDSAMYFCASSSGGAIGQPQHFGDGTRLSIL.